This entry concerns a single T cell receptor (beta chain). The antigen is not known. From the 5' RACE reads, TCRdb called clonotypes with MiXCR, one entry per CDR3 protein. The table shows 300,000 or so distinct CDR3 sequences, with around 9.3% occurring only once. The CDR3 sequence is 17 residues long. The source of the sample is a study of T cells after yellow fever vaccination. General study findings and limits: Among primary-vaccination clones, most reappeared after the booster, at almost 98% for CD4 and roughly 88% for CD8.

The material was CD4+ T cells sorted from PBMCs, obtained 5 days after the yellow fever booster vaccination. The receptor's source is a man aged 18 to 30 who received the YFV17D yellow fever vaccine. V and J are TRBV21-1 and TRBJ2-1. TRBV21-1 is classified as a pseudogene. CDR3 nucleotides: TGTGCCAGCAGCAAGGCCTCAGGTCTCAGCTCCTACAATGAGCAGTTCTTC. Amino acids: CASSKASGLSSYNEQFF.